Listed below are T cell receptor beta chains from one sample, sequenced in a study of blood T cells in healthy people across ages. TCRdb re-derived calls from the 5' RACE reads in MiXCR, one entry per CDR3 protein. The sample lists roughly 700,000 distinct CDR3 sequences, 25% occurring once. The same sample was also studied in work on T cells of mothers and their children.

The source material was blood. The receptors come from a boy aged 5-17 years in good health. Each CDR3 is given with its conserved first and last residue.

v_call,j_call,cdr3_aa
TRBV12-3/TRBV12-4,.,CASSPTGTSGVNEQFF
TRBV11-2,TRBJ1-4,CASSLVRDEKLFF
TRBV5-1,TRBJ2-6,CASSSRAPEAGANVLTF
TRBV12-3/TRBV12-4,TRBJ2-1,CASEGLHNEQFF
TRBV28,TRBJ1-2,CASSSGQGGYTF
TRBV27,TRBJ1-6,CASSFSTVTSSYNSPLHF
TRBV29-1,TRBJ1-5,CSAGDGSNQPQHF
TRBV24-1,TRBJ2-1,CATSDGAYNEQFF
TRBV29-1,TRBJ2-1,CSVALGYNEQFF
TRBV6-5,TRBJ2-7,CASSRDLSPYEQYF
TRBV4-3,TRBJ1-2,CASSQERVGAFYGYTF
TRBV7-3,TRBJ2-4,CASSGGDIQYF
TRBV14,TRBJ1-1,CASSEFLIDTEAFF
TRBV15,TRBJ1-2,CATSPTSGTGHQDGYTF
TRBV2,TRBJ1-4,CASVGEEKLFF
TRBV28,.,CASSLPGTVEQYF
TRBV27,TRBJ2-7,CASSSVLGEQYF
TRBV29-1,TRBJ2-1,CSVEDREVYNEQFF
TRBV29-1,TRBJ1-2,CSVDGRTGLHYGYTF
TRBV2,TRBJ2-3,CASKWSGSTDTQYF
TRBV7-9,.,CASSTGLAGVPDEQFF
TRBV27,TRBJ2-7,CASSLSDGGSYEQYF
TRBV27,TRBJ1-4,CASSLFRTFWEKLFF
TRBV10-3,TRBJ1-2,CAIGGQGNGYTF
TRBV10-3,TRBJ2-1,CAISVGSYNEQFF
TRBV18,TRBJ2-2,CASSPPGLADLELFF
TRBV11-2,TRBJ2-7,CASSSRAGGRGFGWNDEQYF
TRBV7-8,TRBJ2-7,CASSSLTGVRTTYEQYF
TRBV20-1,TRBJ2-5,CSAFGLAGGETQYF
TRBV28,TRBJ1-4,CASTRRFGTNEKLFF
TRBV20-1,TRBJ2-3,CSARYPSGRTSADTQYF